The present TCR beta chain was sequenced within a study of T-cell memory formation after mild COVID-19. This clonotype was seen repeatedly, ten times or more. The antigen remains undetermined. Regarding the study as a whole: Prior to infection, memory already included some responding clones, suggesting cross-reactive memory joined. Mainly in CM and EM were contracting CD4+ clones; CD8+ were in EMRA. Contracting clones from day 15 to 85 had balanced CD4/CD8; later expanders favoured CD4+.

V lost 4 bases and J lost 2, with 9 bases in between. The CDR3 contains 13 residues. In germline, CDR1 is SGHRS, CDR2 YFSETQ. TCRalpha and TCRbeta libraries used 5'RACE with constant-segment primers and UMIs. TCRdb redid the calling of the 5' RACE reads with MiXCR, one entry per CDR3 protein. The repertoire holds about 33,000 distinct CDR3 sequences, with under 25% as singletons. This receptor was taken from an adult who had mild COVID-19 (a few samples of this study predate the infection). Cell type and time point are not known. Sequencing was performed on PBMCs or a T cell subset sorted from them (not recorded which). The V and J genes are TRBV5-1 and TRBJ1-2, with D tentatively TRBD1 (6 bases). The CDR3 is CASSRDNNYGYTF. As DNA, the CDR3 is TGCGCCAGCAGCCGGGACAACAACTATGGCTACACCTTC.